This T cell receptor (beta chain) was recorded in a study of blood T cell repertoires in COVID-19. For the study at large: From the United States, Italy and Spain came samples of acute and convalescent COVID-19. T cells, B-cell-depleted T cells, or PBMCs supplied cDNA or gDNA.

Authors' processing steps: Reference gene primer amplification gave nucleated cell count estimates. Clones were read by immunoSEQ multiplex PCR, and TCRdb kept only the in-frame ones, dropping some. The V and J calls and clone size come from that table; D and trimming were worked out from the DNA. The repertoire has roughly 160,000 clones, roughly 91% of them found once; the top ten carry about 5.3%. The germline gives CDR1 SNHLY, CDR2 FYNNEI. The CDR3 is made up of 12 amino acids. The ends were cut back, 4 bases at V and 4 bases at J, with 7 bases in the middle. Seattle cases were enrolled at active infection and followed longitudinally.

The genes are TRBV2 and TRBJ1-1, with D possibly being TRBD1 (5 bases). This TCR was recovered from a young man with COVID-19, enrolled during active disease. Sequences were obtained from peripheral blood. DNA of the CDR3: TGTGCCAGCAGTGCTAGGGGCACTGAAGCTTTCTTT. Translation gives CASSARGTEAFF.